These 4 T cell receptor beta chains originate from one sample sequenced in a study of early T cells in non-severe SARS-CoV-2 infection. MiXCR was run by TCRdb on the 5' RACE reads, yielding one entry per CDR3 protein. This sample has tens of thousands of distinct CDR3 sequences; 4% to 4.5% occur once, and the top ten carry about 3%. Sequencing used whole blood. These receptors were obtained from an adult who was a healthcare worker with PCR-confirmed SARS-CoV-2 infection or an uninfected control (not recorded which).

This clonotype showed up many times. This sequence joins TRBV11-2 and TRBJ2-3; D unresolved. Germline V gene lookup returns CDR1 SGHAT and CDR2 FQNNGV. Trimming cost V 5 bases and J 3 bases, with 12 bases left between them. The CDR3 sequence is 14 residues long. This chain's CDR3 is CASSPGVETDTQYF. The CDR3 coding sequence is TGTGCCAGCAGCCCTGGAGTGGAGACAGATACGCAGTATTTT.

The sample holds many counts of this clonotype. The rearrangement links TRBV20-1 to TRBJ2-4; D is perhaps TRBD2 (5 bases). This CDR3 region has 16 residues. Germline V gives CDR1 DFQATT, CDR2 SNEGSKA (reference sequence). The V end lost 1 base, the J end lost 8 bases, and 21 bases lay between the germline ends. In DNA form, the CDR3 reads TGCAGTGCTAGAGCTAGTGGGAGACACCAACAATACATTCAGTACTTC. Translating gives CSARASGRHQQYIQYF.

This clonotype has at least ten counts. The genes are TRBV5-1 and TRBJ2-1; TRBD2 might be the D (5 bases). CDR1 and CDR2 (germline): SGHRS, YFSETQ. The CDR3 is made up of 17 amino acids. The ends were cut back, 5 bases at V and 0 bases at J, with 18 bases in the middle. CDR3 sequence (DNA): TGCGCCAGCAGGTTCGGAGGACCAGGCCGCTCCTACAATGAGCAGTTCTTC. Translated, it gives CASRFGGPGRSYNEQFF.

On this clonotype: No conserved phenylalanine or tryptophan is present at the end of the CDR3, so a read error is the likely explanation. The CDR3 is CASSLGFGQETQYL. The CDR3 DNA follows: TGTGCCAGCAGCTTAGGATTTGGCCAAGAGACCCAGTACCTC. J is TRBJ2-5 and V is TRBV7-2; unclear D gene. CDR1 and CDR2 (germline): SGHTA, FQGNSA. The CDR3 loop spans 14 amino acids. V was trimmed by 1 base and J by 1 base, leaving 7 bases between them.